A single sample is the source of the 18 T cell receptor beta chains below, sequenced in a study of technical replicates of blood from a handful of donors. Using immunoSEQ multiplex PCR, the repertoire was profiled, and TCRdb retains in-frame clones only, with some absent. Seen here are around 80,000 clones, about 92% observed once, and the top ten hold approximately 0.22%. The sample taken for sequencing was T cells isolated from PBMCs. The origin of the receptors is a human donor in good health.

The CDR3 reads CASNNRGMNTEAFF. CDR3 DNA sequence: TGTGCCAGCAATAACAGGGGGATGAACACTGAAGCTTTCTTT. This chain connects TRBV6-5 to TRBJ1-1, with 8 bases that match TRBD1. Germline CDR1 MNHEY, CDR2 SVGAGI. The junction had 4 bases not matched to a gene; V was cut back by 7 bases and J by 0 bases. CDR3 length equals 14 residues.

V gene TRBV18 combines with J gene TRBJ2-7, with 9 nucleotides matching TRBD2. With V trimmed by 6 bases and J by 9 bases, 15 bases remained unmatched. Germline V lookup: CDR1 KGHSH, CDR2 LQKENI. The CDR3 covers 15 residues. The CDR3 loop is CASSPDGSSGTAQYF. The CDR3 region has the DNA TGTGCCAGCTCCCCAGACGGTTCTAGCGGGACGGCGCAGTACTTC.

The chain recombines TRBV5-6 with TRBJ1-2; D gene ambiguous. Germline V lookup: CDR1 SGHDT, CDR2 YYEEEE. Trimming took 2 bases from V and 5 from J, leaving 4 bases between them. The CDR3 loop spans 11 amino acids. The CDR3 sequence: CASSFIYGYTF. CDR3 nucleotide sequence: TGTGCCAGCAGCTTTATTTATGGCTACACCTTC.

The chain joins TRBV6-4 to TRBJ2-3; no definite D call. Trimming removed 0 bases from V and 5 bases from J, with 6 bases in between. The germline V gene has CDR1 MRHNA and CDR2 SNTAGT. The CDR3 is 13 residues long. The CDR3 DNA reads TGTGCCAGCAGTGACTCGAGTCAAGATACGCAGTATTTT. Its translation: CASSDSSQDTQYF.

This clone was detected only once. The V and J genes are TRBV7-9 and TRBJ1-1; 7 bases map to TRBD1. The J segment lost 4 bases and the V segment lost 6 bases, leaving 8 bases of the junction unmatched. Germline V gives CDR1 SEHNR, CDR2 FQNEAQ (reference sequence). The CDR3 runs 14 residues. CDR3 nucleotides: TGTGCCAGCAGGCTCGGACAGGATACCACTGAAGCTTTCTTT. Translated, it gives CASRLGQDTTEAFF.

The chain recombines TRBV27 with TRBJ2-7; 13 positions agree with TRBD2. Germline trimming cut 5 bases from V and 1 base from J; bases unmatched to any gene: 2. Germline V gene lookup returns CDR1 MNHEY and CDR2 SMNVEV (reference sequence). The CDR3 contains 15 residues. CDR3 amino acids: CASSILAGGSYEQYF. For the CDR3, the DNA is TGTGCCAGCAGTATACTAGCGGGAGGGTCCTACGAGCAGTACTTC.

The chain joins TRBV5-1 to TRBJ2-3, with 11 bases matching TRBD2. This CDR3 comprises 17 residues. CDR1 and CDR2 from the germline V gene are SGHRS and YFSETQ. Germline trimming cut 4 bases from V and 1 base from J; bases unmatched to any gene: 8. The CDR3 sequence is CASSEGVTSGGTDTQYF. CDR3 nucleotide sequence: TGCGCCAGCAGCGAGGGTGTGACTAGCGGGGGCACAGATACGCAGTATTTT. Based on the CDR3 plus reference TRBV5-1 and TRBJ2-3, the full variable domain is KAGVTQTPRYLIKTRGQQVTLSCSPISGHRSVSWYQQTPGQGLQFLFEYFSETQRNKGNFPGRFSGRQFSNSRSEMNVSTLELGDSALYLCASSEGVTSGGTDTQYFGPGTRLTVL.

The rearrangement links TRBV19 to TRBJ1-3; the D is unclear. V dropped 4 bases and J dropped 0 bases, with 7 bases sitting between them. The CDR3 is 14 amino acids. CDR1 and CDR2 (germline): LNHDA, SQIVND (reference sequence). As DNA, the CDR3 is TGTGCCAGTAGTACGTCTCTCTCTGGAAACACCATATATTTT. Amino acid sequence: CASSTSLSGNTIYF. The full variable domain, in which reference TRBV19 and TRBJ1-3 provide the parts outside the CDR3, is DGGITQSPKYLFRKEGQNVTLSCEQNLNHDAMYWYRQDPGQGLRLIYYSQIVNDFQKGDIAEGYSVSREKKESFPLTVTSAQKNPTAFYLCASSTSLSGNTIYFGEGSWLTVV.

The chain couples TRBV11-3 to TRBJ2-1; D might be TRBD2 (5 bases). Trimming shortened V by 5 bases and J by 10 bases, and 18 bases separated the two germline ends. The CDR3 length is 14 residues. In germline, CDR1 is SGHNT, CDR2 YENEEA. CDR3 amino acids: CASSDRTGSREQFF. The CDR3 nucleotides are TGTGCCAGCAGCGACCGGACTGGTTCCCGCGAGCAGTTCTTC.

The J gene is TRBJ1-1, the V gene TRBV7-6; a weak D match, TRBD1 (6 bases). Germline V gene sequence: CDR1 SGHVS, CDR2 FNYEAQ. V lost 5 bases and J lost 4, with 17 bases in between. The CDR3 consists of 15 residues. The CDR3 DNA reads TGTGCCAGCAGCCAGACGACAGGAGCCGGCACTGAAGCTTTCTTT. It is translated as CASSQTTGAGTEAFF.

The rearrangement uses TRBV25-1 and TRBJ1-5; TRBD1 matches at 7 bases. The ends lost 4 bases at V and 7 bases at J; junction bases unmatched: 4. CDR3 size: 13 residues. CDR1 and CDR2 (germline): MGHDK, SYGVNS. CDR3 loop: CASSAGQFQPQHF. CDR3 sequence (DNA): TGTGCCAGCAGTGCGGGACAGTTCCAGCCCCAGCATTTT.

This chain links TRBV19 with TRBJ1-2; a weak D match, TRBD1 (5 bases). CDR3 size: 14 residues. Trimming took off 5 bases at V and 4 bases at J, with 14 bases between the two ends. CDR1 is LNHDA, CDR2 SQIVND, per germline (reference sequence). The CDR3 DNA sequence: TGTGCCAGTAGTGCCCCCGACAGAACCTATGGCTACACCTTC. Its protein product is CASSAPDRTYGYTF.

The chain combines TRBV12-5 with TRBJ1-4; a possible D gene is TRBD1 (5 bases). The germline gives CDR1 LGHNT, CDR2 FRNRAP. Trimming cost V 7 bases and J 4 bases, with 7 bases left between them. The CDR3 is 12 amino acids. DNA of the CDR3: TGTGCTAGTGCAGGGCTTAATGAAAAACTGTTTTTT. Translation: CASAGLNEKLFF.

Here the CDR3 DNA reads TGTGCCAGCAGCTTCAGGACAGGGGGTACAGATACGCAGTATTTT. This translates into CASSFRTGGTDTQYF. The chain combines TRBV5-4 with TRBJ2-3; 10 positions agree with TRBD1. Germline V lookup: CDR1 SGHNT, CDR2 YYREEE (reference sequence). This CDR3 comprises 15 residues. Germline trimming cut 2 bases from V and 3 bases from J; bases unmatched to any gene: 3.

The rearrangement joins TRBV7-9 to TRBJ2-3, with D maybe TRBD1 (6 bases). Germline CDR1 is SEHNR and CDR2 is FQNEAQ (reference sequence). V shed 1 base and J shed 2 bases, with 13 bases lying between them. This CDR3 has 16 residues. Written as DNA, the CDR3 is TGTGCCAGCAGCTTAGTACAGGGCGCCCTCACAGATACGCAGTATTTT. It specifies CASSLVQGALTDTQYF.

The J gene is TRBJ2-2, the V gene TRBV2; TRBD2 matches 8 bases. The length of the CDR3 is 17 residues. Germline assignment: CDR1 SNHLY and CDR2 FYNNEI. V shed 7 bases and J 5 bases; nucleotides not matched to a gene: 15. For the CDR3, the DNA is TGTGCCAGCACCCGAGCGAGTGCGGGGGGTATTACCGGGGAGCTGTTTTTT. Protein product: CASTRASAGGITGELFF.

The CDR3 DNA reads TGTGCCAGCAGCTTTGGGAGTGTGATGAACACTGAAGCTTTCTTT. Protein: CASSFGSVMNTEAFF. The chain joins TRBV7-9 to TRBJ1-1; D is uncertain. Trimming cost V 3 bases and J 0 bases, with 11 bases left between them. This CDR3 is 15 amino acids long. The germline CDR1 and CDR2 sequences are SEHNR and FQNEAQ (reference sequence).

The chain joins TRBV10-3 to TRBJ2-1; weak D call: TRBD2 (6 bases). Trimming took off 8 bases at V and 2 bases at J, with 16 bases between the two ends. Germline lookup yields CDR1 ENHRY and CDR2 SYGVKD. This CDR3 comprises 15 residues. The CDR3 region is CAIAEAGYAYNEQFF. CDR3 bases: TGTGCCATCGCCGAGGCGGGGTATGCCTACAATGAGCAGTTCTTC.